These T cell receptor beta chains were read from a single sample in a study of blood T cell repertoires in COVID-19. Produced via immunoSEQ multiplex PCR; TCRdb's table is partial and in-frame only. This repertoire shows 150,000 to 200,000 clones, over 60% found once; its top ten account for around 24%. The material sequenced was peripheral blood. These receptors were taken from a woman between 65 and 79 years old with acute or convalescent COVID-19. CDR3s include the opening cysteine and the closing phenylalanine or tryptophan. D genes are given only for firm matches. A row's size may be missing; if present it is once, few, many or a size class.

j_call clone_size v_call d_call cdr3_aa cdr3_nt
TRBJ2-5 NA TRBV20-1 NA CSASQGSETQYF TGCAGTGCTAGTCAGGGAAGCGAGACCCAGTACTTC
TRBJ1-2 NA TRBV19 TRBD1 CASMDGTAFYGYTF TGTGCCAGTATGGATGGGACAGCCTTCTATGGCTACACCTTC
TRBJ2-2 NA TRBV7-6 TRBD2 CASSYGLAENTGELFF TGTGCCAGCAGCTACGGACTAGCGGAGAACACCGGGGAGCTGTTTTTT
TRBJ2-1 NA TRBV2 NA CASRGDRRPYNEQFF TGTGCCAGCAGGGGCGACAGGAGACCCTACAATGAGCAGTTCTTC
TRBJ2-6 NA TRBV28 NA CASSQRGGANVLTF TGTGCCAGCAGTCAACGGGGAGGGGCCAACGTCCTGACTTTC
TRBJ2-1 NA TRBV28 TRBD2 CASSRSSGSAYEQFF TGTGCCAGCAGTCGCTCTAGCGGGAGTGCTTATGAGCAGTTCTTC
TRBJ2-2 NA TRBV9 TRBD1 CASRVGQANTGELFF TGTGCCAGCAGGGTCGGACAGGCGAACACCGGGGAGCTGTTTTTT
TRBJ1-3 NA TRBV5-5 NA CASSSGLFSGNTIYF TGTGCCAGCAGCTCCGGACTCTTCTCTGGAAACACCATATATTTT
TRBJ2-3 NA TRBV11-2 NA CASSPTGLTQYF TGTGCCAGCAGCCCGACGGGACTTACGCAGTATTTT
TRBJ2-1 NA TRBV7-2 NA CASSLVASSYNEQFF TGTGCCAGCAGCTTAGTTGCGAGCTCCTACAATGAGCAGTTCTTC
TRBJ2-2 once TRBV6-6 NA CASSFGGANTGELFF TGTGCCAGCAGTTTCGGCGGGGCGAACACCGGGGAGCTGTTTTTT
TRBJ2-1 NA TRBV11-3 NA CASSRSSGEQFF TGTGCCAGCAGCCGTAGCAGCGGGGAGCAGTTCTTC
TRBJ2-1 NA TRBV14 NA CASSQSRGNEQFF TGTGCCAGCAGCCAATCCCGGGGCAATGAGCAGTTCTTC
TRBJ1-4 NA TRBV2 NA CASRSTGLHAKLFF TGTGCCAGCAGATCAACAGGGTTGCATGCAAAACTGTTTTTT
TRBJ2-7 NA TRBV5-4 TRBD2 CASSGGLAGVEQYF TGTGCCAGCAGTGGCGGACTAGCGGGAGTTGAGCAGTACTTC
TRBJ2-1 NA TRBV2 TRBD2 CASRRGTTSNEQFF TGTGCCAGCAGACGCGGGACTACATCAAATGAGCAGTTCTTC
TRBJ2-3 NA TRBV3-1/TRBV3-2 NA CASSQVRTDTQYF TGTGCCAGCAGCCAGGTCCGGACAGATACGCAGTATTTT
TRBJ2-1 NA TRBV29-1 TRBD2 CSVVGSGRWNEQFF TGCAGCGTTGTAGGTAGCGGGAGGTGGAATGAGCAGTTCTTC
TRBJ1-3 NA TRBV13 NA CASSPPRIGAIYF TGTGCCAGCAGCCCTCCCCGTATCGGGGCCATATATTTT
TRBJ2-1 NA TRBV10-3 TRBD2 CAISESNPRGGRVHNEQFF TGTGCCATCAGTGAGTCGAATCCTAGAGGCGGGAGGGTACACAATGAGCAGTTCTTC
TRBJ1-1 NA TRBV5-1 NA CASSLVGPGDTEAFF TGCGCCAGCAGCTTGGTGGGACCAGGGGACACTGAAGCTTTCTTT
TRBJ2-3 NA TRBV7-9 TRBD2 CASTLGLAAERTDTQYF TGTGCCAGCACCTTGGGACTAGCGGCGGAGAGGACAGATACGCAGTATTTT
TRBJ2-1 NA TRBV7-2 NA CASSLGVGFRGNEQFF TGTGCCAGCAGCTTAGGGGTCGGGTTTCGGGGTAATGAGCAGTTCTTC
TRBJ2-5 few TRBV4-2 NA CASSRGQQETQYF TGTGCCAGCAGCCGAGGACAGCAGGAGACCCAGTACTTC
TRBJ1-2 NA TRBV13 TRBD1 CASSKPTGDGYTF TGTGCCAGCAGCAAACCGACAGGGGATGGCTACACCTTC
TRBJ1-4 NA TRBV5-6 TRBD1 CASSLRGRGEKLFF TGTGCCAGCAGCCTCAGGGGGCGGGGAGAAAAACTGTTTTTT
TRBJ2-7 NA TRBV7-2 TRBD2 CASSPTSGSSYEQYF TGTGCCAGCAGCCCGACTAGCGGGAGCTCCTACGAGCAGTACTTC
TRBJ1-5 NA TRBV19 NA CASSIQGTNNQPQHF TGTGCCAGTAGTATCCAGGGAACGAACAATCAGCCCCAGCATTTT
TRBJ2-1 NA TRBV24-1 NA CATSAGGGSFNEQFF TGTGCCACCAGTGCTGGGGGAGGTTCCTTCAATGAGCAGTTCTTC
TRBJ1-5 NA TRBV3-1/TRBV3-2 NA CASSQGNQGNQPQHF TGTGCCAGCAGCCAAGGGAACCAGGGGAATCAGCCCCAGCATTTT
TRBJ1-2 NA TRBV5-1 NA CASSLEAGSPGGYTF TGCGCCAGCAGCTTGGAGGCGGGGTCCCCGGGAGGCTACACCTTC
TRBJ2-2 NA TRBV19 NA CASSRPRGTGELFF TGTGCCAGTAGTAGGCCTCGGGGGACCGGGGAGCTGTTTTTT
TRBJ2-1 NA TRBV2 TRBD1 CASSKQGNEQFF TGTGCCAGCTCGAAACAGGGGAATGAGCAGTTCTTC
TRBJ2-7 NA TRBV19 TRBD1 CASSQQGAAYEQYF TGTGCCAGTAGTCAACAGGGGGCGGCCTACGAGCAGTACTTC
TRBJ2-7 NA TRBV5-1 TRBD2 CASQEDIRRGTEQYF TGCGCCAGCCAAGAGGATATCAGGCGGGGGACCGAGCAGTACTTC
TRBJ2-3 NA TRBV7-2 TRBD2 CASSLLAGSTDTQYF TGTGCCAGCAGCTTACTAGCGGGATCAACAGATACGCAGTATTTT
TRBJ1-4 NA TRBV9 NA CASSVDLGVPSSNEKLFF TGTGCCAGCAGCGTAGATTTAGGGGTCCCGTCTTCTAATGAAAAACTGTTTTTT
TRBJ2-1 NA TRBV7-9 TRBD2 CASSELAGGYNEQFF TGTGCCAGCAGCGAACTAGCGGGAGGGTACAATGAGCAGTTCTTC
TRBJ2-1 NA TRBV5-4 NA CASSFGVGENYNEQFF TGTGCCAGCAGCTTTGGAGTCGGCGAGAACTACAATGAGCAGTTCTTC
TRBJ1-1 NA TRBV18 TRBD1 CASSPGTGDGAFF TGTGCCAGCTCCCCCGGGACAGGGGATGGAGCTTTCTTT
TRBJ2-1 NA TRBV7-3 TRBD2 CASSLREGTSGSYEQFF TGTGCCAGCAGCTTAAGGGAAGGGACTAGCGGGAGCTATGAGCAGTTCTTC
TRBJ2-2 NA TRBV6-4 TRBD1 CASRGDRANTGELFF TGTGCCAGCAGAGGGGACAGGGCGAACACCGGGGAGCTGTTTTTT
TRBJ2-3 few TRBV6-4 TRBD2 CASSDLAGGTDTQYF TGTGCCAGCAGTGACCTAGCGGGAGGGACAGATACGCAGTATTTT